The 18 T cell receptor beta chains below were found in one sample sequenced in a study of T cell repertoires in cytomegalovirus infection. These receptors are not linked to any known antigen. MiXCR, applied by TCRdb to the reads, yields one record per CDR3 protein. The sample contains approximately 1,000,000 distinct CDR3 sequences, 31% of which appear only once. The sequences come from cultured CD8+ T cells from PBMCs, collected from culture after CMV antigen stimulation. These receptors were taken from a human donor in good health (CMV status not recorded). Some clones in this sample may be carry-over from other donors' samples.

This clonotype was recorded many times. The V and J genes are TRBV7-2 and TRBJ2-1; D assignment may be TRBD1 or TRBD2 (5 bases each). CDR3 length equals 16 residues. V was pared by 1 base and J by 8 bases, with 18 bases between. Germline values: CDR1 SGHTA, CDR2 FQGNSA. The chain's CDR3 is CASSLESGRPKDEQFF. CDR3 DNA: TGTGCCAGCAGCTTAGAGTCGGGACGTCCTAAGGATGAGCAGTTCTTC. Supplemented by reference TRBV7-2 and TRBJ2-1, the full variable domain reads GAGVSQSPSNKVTEKGKDVELRCDPISGHTALYWYRQSLGQGLEFLIYFQGNSAPDKSGLPSDRFSAERTGGSVSTLTIQRTQQEDSAVYLCASSLESGRPKDEQFFGPGTRLTVL.

This clonotype was seen at least ten times. The chain employs TRBV28 and TRBJ2-3, with D hard to call. The V end was cut by 4 bases, the J end by 0 bases, with 11 bases between. The length of the CDR3 is 15 residues. Per germline, CDR1 MDHEN and CDR2 SYDVKM. The CDR3 nucleotides read TGTGCCAGCAGTTCCTACGGGTCTAGCACAGATACGCAGTATTTT. Protein: CASSSYGSSTDTQYF.

This clonotype has more than one count but fewer than ten. V usage is TRBV4-1 and J usage is TRBJ1-2; 7 bases are shared with TRBD1. After removal of 2 bases from V and 8 bases from J, the junction contained 5 bases not matched to a gene. CDR1 MGHRA and CDR2 YSYEKL come from the germline V gene. The length of the CDR3 is 13 residues. CDR3 residues: CASSQPMTGGYTF. Written as DNA, the CDR3 is TGCGCCAGCAGCCAACCGATGACAGGGGGCTACACCTTC.

This clonotype came up once. The chain has TRBV6-2 or TRBV6-3 and TRBJ1-5; D remains ambiguous. V dropped 4 bases and J dropped 4 bases, with 11 bases sitting between them. Germline assignment: CDR1 MNHEY and CDR2 SVGEGT. The CDR3 length is 14 residues. The CDR3 region has the DNA TGTGCCAGCAGTTTGGACCCAACTAATCAGCCCCAGCATTTT. It specifies CASSLDPTNQPQHF.

On this clonotype itself: Without the conserved terminal phenylalanine or tryptophan, this CDR3 likely stems from a read error. The chain couples TRBV7-9 to TRBJ2-7; a possible D gene is TRBD1 (6 bases). Between the trimmed V and J ends, which lost 3 bases and 2 bases, there was a span of 11 bases. Germline loops: CDR1 SEHNR, CDR2 FQNEAQ (reference sequence). The CDR3 is made up of 14 amino acids. This CDR3 is CASSLPDRPYEQYS. The CDR3 DNA sequence: TGTGCCAGCAGCTTGCCGGACAGACCCTACGAGCAGTACTCC.

This clonotype has ten or more counts. The J gene is TRBJ1-4, the V gene TRBV7-2, with D possibly being TRBD1 (5 bases). Trimming took off 3 bases at V and 2 bases at J, with 16 bases between the two ends. From germline, CDR1 is SGHTA and CDR2 FQGNSA. The CDR3 covers 17 residues. The CDR3 is CASSFKEGLVTNEKLFF. Here the CDR3 DNA reads TGTGCCAGCAGCTTTAAGGAGGGGCTGGTTACTAATGAAAAACTGTTTTTT.

Details on this clonotype: A read error may be the cause here, since a much bigger clone is one base away. Without the conserved terminal phenylalanine or tryptophan, this CDR3 likely stems from a read error. The chain is built from TRBV7-4 and TRBJ1-2; no definite D call. The length of the CDR3 is 16 residues. Germline V gene data show CDR1 as SGHVT and CDR2 as SQSDAQ. The V end lost 2 bases, the J end lost 2 bases, and 15 bases lay between the germline ends. CDR3 sequence reads: CASSLYELTSNYGYTV. In DNA form, the CDR3 reads TGTGCCAGCAGCTTATACGAGCTGACATCAAACTATGGCTACACCGTC.

The chain is built from TRBV6-4 and TRBJ2-2; 7 positions match TRBD2. The J segment lost 7 bases and the V segment lost 4 bases, leaving 6 bases of the junction unmatched. CDR1 is MRHNA and CDR2 is SNTAGT in the germline V gene. The CDR3 extends over 14 amino acids. CDR3 bases: TGTGCCAGCAGTGGAAGCGGGGCTAGCGGGGAGCTGTTTTTT. This sequence encodes CASSGSGASGELFF.

This clonotype was observed a handful of times. V usage is TRBV7-9 and J usage is TRBJ2-7; TRBD1 matches 8 bases. This CDR3 is built from 15 residues. Germline V gene sequence: CDR1 SEHNR, CDR2 FQNEAQ (reference sequence). After removal of 5 bases from V and 3 bases from J, the junction contained 9 bases not matched to a gene. CDR3 in DNA: TGTGCCAGCAGCCCCGGGACAGGCGATATCTACGAGCAGTACGTC. Translating it yields CASSPGTGDIYEQYV.

A few counts support this clonotype. The rearrangement joins TRBV6-6 to TRBJ1-1; 8 bases are a match to TRBD1. The CDR3 contains 17 residues. The germline CDR1 and CDR2 sequences are MNHNY and SVGAGI (reference sequence). The junction had 13 bases not matched to a gene; V was cut back by 6 bases and J by 1 base. This CDR3 is CASRITGGTRGNTEAFF. The CDR3 nucleotides read TGTGCCAGCAGGATTACAGGGGGTACGAGAGGGAACACTGAAGCTTTCTTT.

The sample holds a few counts of this clonotype. The chain employs TRBV6-1 and TRBJ2-2, with a tentative D call TRBD2 (6 bases). V was pared by 4 bases and J by 0 bases, with 9 bases between. The CDR3 is 15 amino acids. Germline CDR1 MNHNS, CDR2 SASEGT. CDR3 residues: CASSGRGSNTGELFF. DNA of the CDR3: TGTGCCAGCAGTGGGAGGGGCTCGAACACCGGGGAGCTGTTTTTT.

The rearrangement links TRBV13 to TRBJ2-1; no clear D gene. The CDR3 contains 13 residues. V lost 0 bases and J 6 bases, leaving 6 bases between the germline ends. Per germline, CDR1 PRHDT and CDR2 FYEKMQ (reference sequence). The CDR3 DNA reads as TGTGCCAGCAGCTTAGGGCGGATCAATGAGCAGTTCTTC. Translation gives CASSLGRINEQFF.

J is TRBJ2-1 and V is TRBV12-3 or TRBV12-4; 10 nucleotides line up with TRBD1. The CDR3 sequence is 14 residues long. V was clipped by 7 bases and J by 6 bases; unmatched bases: 6. CDR3 nucleotides: TGTGCCAGCACCAGACAGGGGGCTATCAATGAGCAGTTCTTC. As protein: CASTRQGAINEQFF.

The genes are TRBV3-1 and TRBJ2-7, with D perhaps matching TRBD2 (6 bases). CDR1 LGHDT and CDR2 YNNKEL come from the germline V gene (reference sequence). The CDR3 is 15 amino acids. Trimming removed 1 base from V and 1 base from J, with 11 bases in between. CDR3 DNA sequence: TGTGCCAGCAGCCAAGTTAGCGGCCTTTCCTACGAGCAGTACTTC. Residues: CASSQVSGLSYEQYF.

Ten or more counts support this clonotype. The V call is TRBV7-2, the J call TRBJ1-5; D might be TRBD1 (5 bases). CDR3 length: 15 amino acids. The V end was cut by 1 base, the J end by 10 bases, with 17 bases between. Germline V gene data show CDR1 as SGHTA and CDR2 as FQGNSA. As DNA, the CDR3 is TGTGCCAGCAGCTTAGACGGTTTATCGGGGCGACCCCAGCATTTT. Translating gives CASSLDGLSGRPQHF.

This clonotype was seen only a few times. The V gene is TRBV12-3 or TRBV12-4, the J gene TRBJ2-2; D uncertain. V was clipped by 7 bases and J by 5 bases, with 8 bases between them. The CDR3 spans 12 residues. CDR3 loop: CASTLSTGELFF. CDR3 sequence (DNA): TGTGCCAGCACCCTGTCAACCGGGGAGCTGTTTTTT.

This clonotype was counted between two and nine times. This chain links TRBV12-3 or TRBV12-4 with TRBJ1-1; tentative D call: TRBD1 (5 bases). The CDR3 sequence is 14 residues long. V shed 5 bases and J shed 2 bases, with 12 bases lying between them. Here the CDR3 DNA reads TGTGCCAGCAGTCTTTGGGGGGTTAACACTGAAGCTTTCTTT. This encodes CASSLWGVNTEAFF.

The table lists this clonotype with many counts. The chain uses TRBV7-8 and TRBJ2-1; D not resolved. This CDR3 spans 14 amino acids. The ends were cut back, 8 bases at V and 1 base at J, with 12 bases in the middle. Germline CDR1 reads SGHVS; CDR2 reads FQNEAQ. CDR3 bases: TGTGCCAGCGAGGAGATACTGTCCTACAATGAGCAGTTCTTC. Translating it yields CASEEILSYNEQFF.